This is a list of T cell receptor beta chains from one sample in a study of the immune and genomic landscape of osteosarcoma. Clones were read by immunoSEQ multiplex PCR, and TCRdb kept only the in-frame ones, dropping some. In the table there are approximately 6,000 clones, around 62% of which are singletons. Sequencing was carried out using osteosarcoma tumor tissue from the lung. All receptors derive from a human donor with osteosarcoma. Both conserved end residues are part of each CDR3. The order of the fields is D gene, clone size, CDR3 length, J gene, V gene, CDR3 protein, CDR3 DNA. D genes are given only for firm matches. Some rows mark clone size as missing; the rest say once, few, many or name a class of expanded clone.

NA | few | 12 | TRBJ1-2 | TRBV29-1 | CSVGTENYGYTF | TGCAGCGTTGGGACAGAGAACTATGGCTACACCTTC
NA | NA | 17 | TRBJ2-7 | TRBV11-2 | CASSLGTGGHTSYEQYF | TGTGCCAGCAGCTTAGGGACGGGCGGTCATACCTCCTACGAGCAGTACTTC
NA | NA | 15 | TRBJ2-2 | TRBV15 | CATSRGRSGTGELFF | TGTGCCACCAGCAGAGGAAGAAGTGGCACCGGGGAGCTGTTTTTT
NA | NA | 11 | TRBJ2-5 | TRBV20-1 | CSAGGGETQYF | TGCAGTGCAGGAGGAGGGGAGACCCAGTACTTC
TRBD1 | few | 16 | TRBJ1-1 | TRBV14 | CASSQGSGGGNTEAFF | TGTGCCAGCAGCCAAGGTTCAGGGGGCGGGAACACTGAAGCTTTCTTT
TRBD2 | NA | 15 | TRBJ2-7 | TRBV9 | CASSPRLAAAGEQYF | TGTGCCAGCAGCCCCCGACTAGCGGCAGCCGGCGAGCAGTACTTC
NA | NA | 15 | TRBJ2-7 | TRBV19 | CASSWSSESSYEQYF | TGTGCCAGTAGTTGGTCTAGCGAGAGCTCCTACGAGCAGTACTTC
NA | NA | 18 | TRBJ2-6 | TRBV10-1 | CASSIVTRSHKSGQRLTF | TGCGCCAGCAGTATAGTCACAAGATCGCACAAGTCGGGCCAACGTCTGACTTTC
NA | NA | 15 | TRBJ1-2 | TRBV6-5 | CASSYKRTDLYGYTF | TGTGCCAGCAGTTACAAACGGACGGACCTATATGGCTACACCTTC
TRBD1 | NA | 15 | TRBJ1-4 | TRBV5-6 | CASSSGQAKGEKLFF | TGTGCCAGCAGCTCAGGACAGGCGAAGGGTGAAAAACTGTTTTTT
TRBD1 | NA | 13 | TRBJ1-1 | TRBV19 | CASSNLGQGEAFF | TGTGCCAGTTCCAACTTGGGACAGGGGGAAGCTTTCTTT
NA | NA | 14 | TRBJ1-2 | TRBV5-1 | CASSFTVTNYGYTF | TGCGCCAGCAGCTTTACCGTAACAAACTATGGCTACACCTTC
NA | NA | 20 | TRBJ2-1 | TRBV7-6 | CASYRIPPGPNQGSYNEQFF | TGTGCCAGCTACCGAATCCCTCCCGGGCCCAACCAGGGGTCTTACAATGAGCAGTTCTTC
TRBD1 | NA | 16 | TRBJ2-5 | TRBV18 | CASSPGTGGGQETQYF | TGTGCCAGCTCACCCGGGACAGGGGGCGGCCAAGAGACCCAGTACTTC
NA | few | 15 | TRBJ1-2 | TRBV19 | CASSAFAGDVPGYTF | TGTGCCAGTAGTGCCTTCGCCGGCGATGTACCTGGCTACACCTTC
NA | large | 14 | TRBJ2-1 | TRBV19 | CASSIAGSGNEQFF | TGTGCCAGTAGTATAGCGGGCTCTGGAAATGAGCAGTTCTTC
NA | NA | 14 | TRBJ2-2 | TRBV6-6 | CASRGQRGTGELFF | TGTGCCAGCAGAGGACAGCGAGGCACCGGGGAGCTGTTTTTT
TRBD2 | medium-sized | 18 | TRBJ2-7 | TRBV14 | CASSQDGRRSGRIYEQYF | TGTGCCAGCAGCCAAGATGGGAGGCGTAGCGGGAGAATCTACGAGCAGTACTTC
NA | medium-sized | 12 | TRBJ1-2 | TRBV11-2 | CASSPINQGYTF | TGTGCCAGCAGCCCTATTAATCAAGGCTACACCTTC
TRBD2 | few | 15 | TRBJ2-1 | TRBV4-3 | CASSQVSSGNNEQFF | TGCGCCAGCAGCCAAGTATCTAGCGGGAACAATGAGCAGTTCTTC
NA | once | 15 | TRBJ2-7 | TRBV19 | CASSIAGGPSYEQYF | TGTGCCAGTAGTATAGCGGGTGGACCTTCCTACGAGCAGTACTTC
NA | NA | 13 | TRBJ1-2 | TRBV7-2 | CASSLALGYGYTF | TGTGCCAGCAGCTTAGCGCTAGGGTACGGCTACACCTTC
TRBD1 | NA | 16 | TRBJ2-1 | TRBV7-3 | CASSSDLDRGGNEQFF | TGTGCCAGCAGCTCTGACCTGGACAGGGGGGGAAATGAGCAGTTCTTC
TRBD1 | few | 16 | TRBJ1-2 | TRBV5-4 | CASSLDQRGQNYGYTF | TGTGCCAGCAGCTTGGACCAGAGGGGACAGAACTATGGCTACACCTTC
TRBD2 | NA | 16 | TRBJ2-5 | TRBV19 | CASSFIAGGLKETQYF | TGTGCCAGTAGTTTCATAGCGGGAGGCCTTAAAGAGACCCAGTACTTC
TRBD1 | NA | 16 | TRBJ1-1 | TRBV7-2 | CASSFQAGTVNTEAFF | TGTGCCAGCAGCTTCCAAGCCGGGACAGTGAACACTGAAGCTTTCTTT
NA | NA | 11 | TRBJ1-1 | TRBV6-5 | CASSQGAEAFF | TGTGCCAGCAGTCAGGGAGCTGAAGCTTTCTTT
TRBD2 | NA | 14 | TRBJ2-1 | TRBV29-1 | CSVDGGRGYNEQFF | TGCAGCGTTGACGGCGGGAGAGGATACAATGAGCAGTTCTTC
NA | few | 13 | TRBJ1-2 | TRBV28 | CASSSGLLYGYTF | TGTGCCAGCAGTTCAGGGTTGCTCTATGGCTACACCTTC
NA | NA | 14 | TRBJ2-5 | TRBV7-9 | CASSLGAVQETQYF | TGTGCCAGCAGCTTAGGAGCGGTCCAAGAGACCCAGTACTTC
NA | NA | 14 | TRBJ1-2 | TRBV7-2 | CASSLDKGFYGYTF | TGTGCCAGCAGCTTAGATAAGGGGTTCTATGGCTACACCTTC
TRBD1 | NA | 15 | TRBJ1-3 | TRBV7-9 | CASSLGQGAGNTIYF | TGTGCCAGCAGCTTAGGACAGGGGGCTGGAAACACCATATATTTT
TRBD1 | NA | 15 | TRBJ1-5 | TRBV19 | CASRETGGSYQPQHF | TGTGCCAGTAGGGAGACAGGGGGCTCGTATCAGCCCCAGCATTTT
TRBD1 | NA | 15 | TRBJ2-7 | TRBV18 | CASSPTGQGPYEQYF | TGTGCCAGCTCACCCACGGGACAGGGTCCCTACGAGCAGTACTTC
NA | NA | 15 | TRBJ1-5 | TRBV5-5 | CASSLRSGDNQPQHF | TGTGCCAGCAGCTTGAGGTCAGGGGACAATCAGCCCCAGCATTTT
NA | few | 13 | TRBJ1-5 | TRBV6-5 | CASSTLPREPQHF | TGTGCCAGCAGCACGTTACCTAGAGAGCCCCAGCATTTT
NA | few | 13 | TRBJ1-5 | TRBV6-6 | CASTRDAGQPQHF | TGTGCCAGCACCAGGGATGCAGGTCAGCCCCAGCATTTT
NA | NA | 13 | TRBJ2-5 | TRBV10-2 | CASSGTGKETQYF | TGCGCCAGCAGTGGTACGGGGAAAGAGACCCAGTACTTC
NA | medium-sized | 15 | TRBJ2-3 | TRBV5-5 | CASSSGTDIGGTQYF | TGTGCCAGCTCCTCGGGCACAGACATTGGAGGGACGCAGTATTTT
TRBD1 | NA | 16 | TRBJ2-2 | TRBV6-5 | CASSWGQGPNTGELFF | TGTGCCAGCAGTTGGGGACAGGGACCGAACACCGGGGAGCTGTTTTTT
NA | NA | 14 | TRBJ2-7 | TRBV28 | CASSFRDHRYEQYF | TGTGCCAGCAGTTTCCGGGACCACAGGTACGAGCAGTACTTC
NA | few | 15 | TRBJ2-7 | TRBV14 | CASSSIITGYYEQYF | TGTGCCAGCAGTTCGATAATAACAGGCTACTACGAGCAGTACTTC
TRBD1 | medium-sized | 14 | TRBJ1-6 | TRBV6-1 | CASSSDRGLSPLHF | TGTGCCAGCAGTTCGGACAGGGGGCTTTCACCCCTCCACTTT
TRBD1 | few | 12 | TRBJ1-1 | TRBV7-6 | CASSNRGGEAFF | TGTGCCAGCAGTAACAGGGGCGGGGAAGCTTTCTTT